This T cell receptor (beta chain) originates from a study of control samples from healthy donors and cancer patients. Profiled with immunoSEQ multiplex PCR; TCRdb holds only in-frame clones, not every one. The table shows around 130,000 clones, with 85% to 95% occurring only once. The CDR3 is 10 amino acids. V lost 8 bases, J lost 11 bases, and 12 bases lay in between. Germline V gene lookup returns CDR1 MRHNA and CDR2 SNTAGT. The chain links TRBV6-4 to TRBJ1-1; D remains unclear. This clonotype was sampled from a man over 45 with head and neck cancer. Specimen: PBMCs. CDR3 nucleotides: TGTGCCAGCCCCCTCCTAAAGGCTTTCTTT. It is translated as CASPLLKAFF.